A single sample gave rise to the 2 T cell receptor beta chains below, sequenced in a study of cytomegalovirus exposure and HLA in healthy donors. Clones were sequenced by immunoSEQ multiplex PCR, and TCRdb holds only the in-frame ones, with some missing. The table records about 140,000 clones, about four fifths of them present only once. Material for sequencing was PBMCs. The receptors shown here come from a woman in her twenties or thirties in good health and CMV-seronegative.

The rearrangement uses TRBV7-9 and TRBJ2-3; 10 nucleotides align to TRBD2. J was trimmed by 6 bases and V by 8 bases; bases with no gene match: 8. CDR3 length: 14 amino acids. Germline assignment: CDR1 SEHNR and CDR2 FQNEAQ (reference sequence). CDR3 amino acids: CASRALAGTDTQYF. CDR3 sequence (DNA): TGTGCCAGCCGGGCACTAGCGGGGACGGATACGCAGTATTTT.

This chain joins TRBV5-4 and TRBJ1-5; D call uncertain. V lost 0 bases and J 3 bases, leaving 10 bases between the germline ends. The CDR3 contains 15 residues. Germline V gives CDR1 SGHNT, CDR2 YYREEE (reference sequence). The chain's CDR3 is CASSLGGKTNQPQHF. DNA for the CDR3: TGTGCCAGCAGCTTGGGCGGCAAAACCAATCAGCCCCAGCATTTT. The full variable domain, with the rest looked up from reference TRBV5-4 and TRBJ1-5, is ETGVTQSPTHLIKTRGQQVTLRCSSQSGHNTVSWYQQALGQGPQFIFQYYREEENGRGNFPPRFSGLQFPNYSSELNVNALELDDSALYLCASSLGGKTNQPQHFGDGTRLSIL.